This T cell receptor beta chain derives from a study of vaccination and CD4 T cells after COVID-19. Study as a whole: Investigators took post-vaccine samples a median 72 days after dose two, within a range of 14 to 241. Researchers treated cells with overlapping spike peptides taken from SARS-CoV-2, HCoV-NL63, HCoV-OC43 and HCoV-229E.

CDR1 SEHNR and CDR2 FQNEAQ come from the germline V gene (reference sequence). With 6 bases removed from V and 5 bases from J, the gap between germline ends came to 22 bases. The CDR3 extends over 17 amino acids. Treatment of the sample: approximately nine-day PBMC culture with coronavirus spike peptide pools or control peptides (ViraFEST assay). Investigators isolated CD4+ T cells by negative selection after roughly 9 days of culture. Once obtained from cultured CD4+ T cells, the DNA was sequenced using the Oncomine TCR Beta short-read assay. TCRdb redid the calling of the PCR reads with MiXCR, one entry per CDR3 protein. The sample includes 12,000 or so distinct CDR3 sequences, 50% to 55% seen only once; the top ten take about 18%. This clonotype came up a few times. Its antigen is currently unknown.

The V call is TRBV7-9, the J call TRBJ2-2; TRBD2 might be the D (6 bases). Here the sequenced sample was cultured CD4+ T cells from blood, taken after SARS-CoV-2 vaccination. This sequence originates from a human donor with COVID-19. CDR3 loop: CASRLSWGLGRTGELFF. The CDR3 DNA sequence: TGTGCCAGCAGACTTAGTTGGGGCCTAGGGAGGACCGGGGAGCTGTTTTTT.